One and the same sample provided the 17 T cell receptor beta chains below, sequenced in a study of blood T cell repertoires in COVID-19. This table comes from immunoSEQ multiplex PCR, and its TCRdb copy is limited to in-frame clones, with some not included. The sample yields hundreds of thousands of clones, around 81% seen once. Source material: PBMCs or T cells enriched from blood (not recorded which). The source is a man aged 25 to 40 with acute COVID-19.

The chain uses TRBV3-1 (or the pseudogene TRBV3-2) and TRBJ1-4; 7 bases line up with TRBD1. The junction had 6 bases not matched to a gene; V was cut back by 4 bases and J by 4 bases. The CDR3 totals 15 residues. Per germline, CDR1 LGHDT and CDR2 YNNKEL (reference sequence). The CDR3 sequence is CASSPLGDSNEKLFF. The CDR3 DNA sequence: TGTGCCAGCAGCCCCTTGGGGGACAGTAATGAAAAACTGTTTTTT.

This clone was detected only once. The rearrangement joins TRBV9 to TRBJ1-1, with 7 bases identical to TRBD1. CDR3 size: 14 residues. The V segment lost 4 bases and the J segment 4 bases; nucleotides outside the gene matches: 7. Germline lookup yields CDR1 SGDLS and CDR2 YYNGEE. The CDR3 reads CASSPRGIGTEAFF. The CDR3 DNA sequence: TGTGCCAGCAGCCCCAGGGGGATCGGCACTGAAGCTTTCTTT.

The chain is built from TRBV5-1 and TRBJ1-2; 9 bases line up with TRBD1. The CDR3 length is 16 residues. Germline V gene data show CDR1 as SGHRS and CDR2 as YFSETQ. V was clipped by 4 bases and J by 7 bases; unmatched bases: 14. Written as DNA, the CDR3 is TGCGCCAGCAGCCTTACCGGGACAGGGACCTGGAGTGGCTACACCTTC. It is translated as CASSLTGTGTWSGYTF.

The chain recombines TRBV9 with TRBJ2-1; 9 bases are a match to TRBD1. This CDR3 is built from 16 residues. The V gene end was trimmed by 4 bases and the J gene end by 0 bases; junction bases not matched to a gene: 5. Germline V gene lookup returns CDR1 SGDLS and CDR2 YYNGEE. The CDR3 DNA reads as TGTGCCAGCAGCCCCAGACAGGGGGGCTCCTACAATGAGCAGTTCTTC. Translation gives CASSPRQGGSYNEQFF.

This chain uses TRBV9 with TRBJ1-2; D might be TRBD1 (5 bases). The CDR3 is 14 amino acids. CDR1 is SGDLS, CDR2 YYNGEE, per germline. V dropped 0 bases and J dropped 4 bases, with 10 bases sitting between them. The CDR3 nucleotides read TGTGCCAGCAGCGTAGAGACAGACCGCTATGGCTACACCTTC. It is translated as CASSVETDRYGYTF.

The chain carries TRBV30 and TRBJ1-6, with 8 bases that match TRBD1. This CDR3 contains 16 residues. V lost 2 bases and J lost 9; bases outside the gene matches: 12. Germline V lookup: CDR1 GTSNPN, CDR2 SVGIG (reference sequence). The CDR3 DNA is TGTGCCTGGAGTCTGGGTAGGACAGGGCATAGTTCACCCCTCCACTTT. It codes for CAWSLGRTGHSSPLHF. Looking up the rest from reference TRBV30 and TRBJ1-6 gives the full variable domain: SQTIHQWPATLVQPVGSPLSLECTVEGTSNPNLYWYRQAAGRGLQLLFYSVGIGQISSEVPQNLSASRPQDRQFILSSKKLLLSDSGFYLCAWSLGRTGHSSPLHFGNGTRLTVT.

CDR3 nucleotides: TGTGCCAGCAGTGGCTGGGAGGACCCTAACTATGGCTACACCTTC. This encodes CASSGWEDPNYGYTF. This chain joins TRBV25-1 and TRBJ1-2; D unresolved. Germline lookup yields CDR1 MGHDK and CDR2 SYGVNS. This CDR3 is 15 amino acids long. Trimming pared 4 bases from V and 0 bases from J, leaving 12 bases between.

V usage is TRBV4-1 and J usage is TRBJ1-3, with D maybe TRBD1 (6 bases). V lost 1 base to trimming and J lost 7 bases, with 11 bases between them. From germline, CDR1 is MGHRA and CDR2 YSYEKL. The CDR3 is 14 amino acids. The DNA of the CDR3 is TGCGCCAGCAGCCAAGTGACAGGTGCGAACACCATATATTTT. Translating gives CASSQVTGANTIYF.

This chain uses TRBV10-1 with TRBJ1-5; tentative D call: TRBD1 (5 bases). V gave up 7 bases and J gave up 6 bases, with 13 bases separating them. This CDR3 has 13 amino acids. Germline V gives CDR1 WNHNN, CDR2 SYGVQD (reference sequence). Here the CDR3 reads CASMVGGGQPQHF. Here the CDR3 DNA reads TGCGCCAGCATGGTTGGGGGGGGTCAGCCCCAGCATTTT.

The rearrangement joins TRBV28 to TRBJ1-4; the D is unclear. CDR3 size: 14 residues. Per germline, CDR1 MDHEN and CDR2 SYDVKM. Between the trimmed V and J ends, which lost 2 bases and 6 bases, there was a span of 10 bases. The CDR3 loop reads CASSLVLEDEKLFF. CDR3 bases: TGTGCCAGCAGTTTAGTCCTGGAGGATGAAAAACTGTTTTTT.

The chain employs TRBV4-1 and TRBJ2-3; TRBD2 matches 11 bases. CDR3 length: 17 amino acids. Germline V gene data show CDR1 as MGHRA and CDR2 as YSYEKL. Trimming removed 1 base from V and 3 bases from J; junction bases left unmatched: 6. CDR3 coding DNA: TGCGCCAGCAGCCAAGGCCTAGCGGGGGGTAGTACAGATACGCAGTATTTT. Translating it yields CASSQGLAGGSTDTQYF.

This clone was seen once. The V call is TRBV11-2, the J call TRBJ2-7; 8 nucleotides agree with TRBD2. Germline V gene lookup returns CDR1 SGHAT and CDR2 FQNNGV. This CDR3 contains 13 residues. V lost 1 base and J lost 6; bases outside the gene matches: 2. The CDR3 here is CASSLGAGGEQYF. DNA for the CDR3: TGTGCCAGCAGCTTAGGGGCGGGGGGCGAGCAGTACTTC.

The V gene is TRBV2, the J gene TRBJ2-1; TRBD1 matches at 10 bases. Germline CDR1 SNHLY, CDR2 FYNNEI. After removal of 7 bases from V and 3 bases from J, the junction contained 6 bases not matched to a gene. The CDR3 consists of 15 residues. This chain's CDR3 is CASMRQGALYNEQFF. For the CDR3, the DNA is TGTGCCAGCATGAGACAGGGGGCCCTCTACAATGAGCAGTTCTTC.

The V call is TRBV5-1, the J call TRBJ1-3; D is unclear. Per germline, CDR1 SGHRS and CDR2 YFSETQ. The CDR3 runs to 18 residues. Trimming took off 5 bases at V and 0 bases at J, with 21 bases between the two ends. The CDR3 DNA follows: TGCGCCAGCAGTCGAGTGGGAGGCAGGACGAGCTCTGGAAACACCATATATTTT. As protein: CASSRVGGRTSSGNTIYF.

The chain employs TRBV28 and TRBJ1-4, with D unclear. Germline lookup yields CDR1 MDHEN and CDR2 SYDVKM. The V gene lost 4 bases and the J gene lost 0 bases, with 9 bases spanning the gap. This CDR3 has 15 residues. The CDR3, as DNA: TGTGCCAGCAGTTCCGAGGGTTCAACTAATGAAAAACTGTTTTTT. Encoded protein: CASSSEGSTNEKLFF.

In its sample, this clone was seen once. The chain uses TRBV10-3 and TRBJ2-3; 7 bases are a match to TRBD2. CDR1 ENHRY and CDR2 SYGVKD come from the germline V gene. The CDR3 has 16 residues. V was pared by 10 bases and J by 0 bases, with 13 bases of the junction left unmatched. The CDR3 DNA follows: TGTGCCACCCAGGAGCAGCGGGGTGGGAGCACAGATACGCAGTATTTT. Translating it yields CATQEQRGGSTDTQYF.

The chain uses TRBV6-5 and TRBJ2-1; a possible D gene is TRBD1 (5 bases). From germline, CDR1 is MNHEY and CDR2 SVGAGI. V dropped 6 bases and J dropped 3 bases, with 9 bases sitting between them. CDR3 size: 13 residues. The chain's CDR3 is CASRTELYNEQFF. The CDR3 DNA follows: TGTGCCAGCAGGACAGAGCTCTACAATGAGCAGTTCTTC.